This TCR beta chain was identified in a study of blood T cell repertoires in COVID-19. Profiling relied on immunoSEQ multiplex PCR, and the TCRdb table lists in-frame clones only, not all of them. The sample has 93,000 or so clones; about 90% are singletons. CDR1 is MDHEN, CDR2 SYDVKM, per germline. V dropped 5 bases and J dropped 3; count of bases not matched to a gene: 14. The CDR3 loop spans 18 amino acids. This TCR derives from a human donor in a cohort sampled during active COVID-19. Input material: peripheral blood. The chain links TRBV28 to TRBJ2-2, with 8 bases fitting TRBD2. The CDR3 DNA reads as TGTGCCAGCAGTCCCCCCCAGCTACTAGCGGACCACACCGGGGAGCTGTTTTTT. It is translated as CASSPPQLLADHTGELFF.